The clone carrying this TCR beta chain has ten or more counts. Its antigen is unknown. With 4 bases clipped from V and 3 bases from J, the junction kept 4 bases outside the gene matches. This CDR3 has 15 amino acids. Germline V gene data show CDR1 as SGHVS and CDR2 as FQNEAQ. This entry belongs to a study of T cell repertoires in cytomegalovirus infection. Study observations and caveats: There were carriers of CMV plus the relevant HLA, and cumulative public TCR beta family frequency identified them.

TCRdb analysed the reads with MiXCR anew, one entry per CDR3 protein. The sample contains some 920,000 distinct CDR3 sequences, 31% of which appear only once. Specimen: cultured CD8+ T cells from PBMCs, collected from culture after CMV antigen stimulation. The sequence was collected from a human donor in good health (CMV status not recorded). Some clones in this sample may be carry-over from other donors' samples. This chain uses TRBV7-8 with TRBJ2-3, with 10 bases identical to TRBD1. The CDR3 nucleotides are TGTGCCAGCAGCTCTAGGACAGGGGGAACAGATACGCAGTATTTT. This sequence encodes CASSSRTGGTDTQYF.